Presented here are 10 T cell receptor beta chains from one specimen sequenced in a study of blood T cells in healthy people across ages. It was with a sample-barcoded 5' primer and a J-beta primer mix that a second PCR of about 7 to 12 cycles was run. Using its own MiXCR run on the 5' RACE reads, TCRdb lists one record per CDR3 protein. The sample includes roughly 1.7 million distinct CDR3 sequences, around 36% seen only once; the top ten take 11%. Input material: blood. The receptors originated from a woman aged 25 to 39 in good health.

J is TRBJ1-1 and V is TRBV20-1; TRBD1 agrees at 7 bases. V trimming: 6 bases; J trimming: 2 bases; junction bases outside the gene matches: 12. The CDR3 is 15 amino acids. The germline CDR1 and CDR2 sequences are DFQATT and SNEGSKA (reference sequence). The CDR3 sequence: CSATTPGTVNTEAFF. The CDR3 DNA sequence: TGCAGTGCAACCACTCCCGGGACAGTCAACACTGAAGCTTTCTTT.

This clonotype showed up just a few times. This chain links TRBV5-4 with TRBJ2-7, with 7 bases lining up with TRBD1. With 4 bases clipped from V and 2 bases from J, the junction kept 6 bases outside the gene matches. Looked up from germline, CDR1 is SGHNT and CDR2 is YYREEE (reference sequence). The CDR3 loop spans 14 amino acids. The CDR3 spells CASSHTGAPYEQYF. For the CDR3, the DNA is TGTGCCAGCAGCCACACAGGGGCCCCCTACGAGCAGTACTTC.

This chain links TRBV20-1 with TRBJ1-5; D uncertain. Germline CDR1 DFQATT, CDR2 SNEGSKA (reference sequence). CDR3 size: 13 residues. Trimming pared 3 bases from V and 0 bases from J, leaving 6 bases between. The CDR3 protein is CSASPDSNQPQHF. CDR3 nucleotide sequence: TGCAGTGCTAGTCCAGATAGCAATCAGCCCCAGCATTTT.

This chain connects TRBV28 to TRBJ2-1; 9 positions agree with TRBD2. This CDR3 region has 18 residues. Unmatched junction bases numbered 15, after V lost 6 bases and J lost 3 bases. Germline CDR1 MDHEN, CDR2 SYDVKM. The CDR3 nucleotides read TGTGCCAGCAGCCCCCTTTGGGTAGCGGGGGCCAACTACAATGAGCAGTTCTTC. Amino acids: CASSPLWVAGANYNEQFF.

In its sample, this clonotype was seen a few times. A read error may be the cause here, since a much bigger clone is one base away. CDR3 coding DNA: TGTGCCGGCAGCTTAACCCAGGGGGCAGGAACCTACGAGCAGTACTTC. Its translation is CAGSLTQGAGTYEQYF. The chain links TRBV7-9 to TRBJ2-7; 8 nucleotides align to TRBD1. Germline V gives CDR1 SEHNR, CDR2 FQNEAQ (reference sequence). The CDR3 is 16 residues long.

In its sample, this clonotype was seen many times. This sequence joins TRBV28 and TRBJ2-5; 9 bases are a match to TRBD2. Germline V gene sequence: CDR1 MDHEN, CDR2 SYDVKM. The CDR3 consists of 14 residues. Trimming removed 6 bases from V and 5 bases from J; junction bases left unmatched: 7. CDR3 region: CASSPAGGWETQYF. The CDR3 bases are TGTGCCAGCAGCCCAGCGGGAGGCTGGGAGACCCAGTACTTC.

V and J are TRBV7-6 and TRBJ1-2; D ambiguous. This CDR3 is 13 amino acids long. Germline V gives CDR1 SGHVS, CDR2 FNYEAQ. V was trimmed by 1 base and J by 8 bases, leaving 11 bases between them. The CDR3 sequence: CASSLGGSKGYTF. The CDR3 nucleotides read TGTGCCAGCAGCTTAGGGGGAAGTAAAGGCTACACCTTC.

The rearrangement joins TRBV14 to TRBJ2-6; TRBD1 is a possible D gene (6 bases). The CDR3 has 18 residues. CDR1 is SGHDN and CDR2 is FVKESK in the germline V gene. V dropped 8 bases and J dropped 2 bases, with 22 bases sitting between them. CDR3 DNA sequence: TGTGCCAGCGGCCGTTACAGGGTTGAGGTGCCTGGGGCCAACGTCCTGACTTTC. It encodes CASGRYRVEVPGANVLTF.

The chain is built from TRBV25-1 and TRBJ1-5; tentatively, D is TRBD1 (5 bases). Between the trimmed V and J ends, which lost 8 bases and 7 bases, there was a span of 21 bases. From germline, CDR1 is MGHDK and CDR2 SYGVNS. The CDR3 has 15 amino acids. CDR3 loop: CASPKVGELRQPQHF. The DNA of the CDR3 is TGTGCCAGCCCAAAGGTAGGGGAACTTAGACAGCCCCAGCATTTT.

The rearrangement links TRBV7-8 to TRBJ2-5; 7 positions agree with TRBD1. This CDR3 has 16 residues. Germline V gene lookup returns CDR1 SGHVS and CDR2 FQNEAQ. Trimming at V came to 4 bases and at J to 3 bases, leaving 11 bases not matched to a gene. The CDR3 here is CASSSHLRDSKETQYF. CDR3 nucleotides: TGTGCCAGCAGCTCTCATCTCCGGGACAGTAAAGAGACCCAGTACTTC.